This note documents a single T cell receptor (beta chain) sequence. The data were taken from a study of sequential checkpoint blockade in melanoma. Study context: About two dozen patients had tumor biopsies before treatment and at week 13.

Sequencing was performed with immunoSEQ multiplex PCR; in TCRdb, only in-frame clones are kept and a portion is missing. The top ten hold around 17% of the sample, which has about 13,000 clones, around a quarter seen once. The CDR3 contains 19 residues. CDR1 is LNHDA and CDR2 is SQIVND in the germline V gene (reference sequence). With 0 bases removed from V and 0 bases from J, the gap between germline ends came to 17 bases. Treatment described: randomized to nivolumab then ipilimumab (arm A) or the reverse (arm B). The rearrangement uses TRBV19 and TRBJ1-4; TRBD1 might be the D (5 bases). Source: tumor tissue (inferred from file names), taken from a patient given nivolumab and ipilimumab in sequence. The clonotype was recovered from a human donor with melanoma. CDR3 sequence (DNA): TGTGCCAGTAGTATAGATCGCGGCAGGGAACTTTCAACTAATGAAAAACTGTTTTTT. Translated: CASSIDRGRELSTNEKLFF.